These T cell receptor beta chains were read from a single sample in a study of blood T cells in healthy people across ages. TCRdb reanalysed the 5' RACE reads using MiXCR and keeps one entry per CDR3 protein. The sample yields 710,000 or so distinct CDR3 sequences, less than 40% seen once. Sequenced: blood. The receptors originated from a woman of 80 years or more in good health. Both conserved end residues are part of each CDR3. A D gene is named only where the DNA matches it firmly.

V | D | CDR3
TRBV12-3/TRBV12-4 | TRBD1 | CASSPTGIADAQYF
TRBV30 | TRBD1 | CAWSPRGARNTEAFF
TRBV12-3/TRBV12-4 | TRBD1 | CASTAGDRRYTGELFF
TRBV2 | TRBD2 | CASLGLAGADTQYF
TRBV3-1 | TRBD2 | CASSQGLAGDYEQYF
TRBV9 | NA | CASSPGEGAQYF
TRBV20-1 | NA | CSALDSPLGEQFF
TRBV7-2 | NA | CASSSGGWISGSRNIQYF
TRBV30 | NA | CAWTVSGFEQYF
TRBV20-1 | TRBD1 | CSARLTGADTQYF
TRBV4-2 | TRBD1 | CASSHRTGSSYEQYF
TRBV6-5 | NA | CASSRLTEAAPIQYF
TRBV29-1 | NA | CSVGEGTYGYTF
TRBV5-6 | TRBD1 | CASSSGTGGMGETQYF
TRBV5-6 | TRBD1 | CASSLGTANEQFF
TRBV7-7 | TRBD2 | CASSLGLGSTDTQYF
TRBV4-3 | TRBD1 | CASSERLRDRGPLHF
TRBV6-4 | NA | CASSGTDSYGYTF
TRBV5-4 | TRBD2 | CASSPGGGFQETQYF
TRBV12-3/TRBV12-4 | NA | CASLTENSYEQYF
TRBV6-1 | NA | CASSEVGRTLRVETQYF
TRBV4-1 | TRBD1 | CASSQEATGVSYEQYF
TRBV11-2 | NA | CASSTPGPPGPQYF
TRBV24-1 | NA | CATSDDRDTSYEQYF
TRBV6-5 | NA | CASRASNVLTF
TRBV29-1 | NA | CSVAGFTGYNEQFF
TRBV7-2 | NA | CASSLIRGDHGYTF
TRBV9 | TRBD1 | CASTGTGQDTQYF
TRBV12-3/TRBV12-4 | NA | CASSLDTGPNYGYTF
TRBV21-1 | NA | CASSKSEVRQGAIGQPQHF
TRBV6-6 | NA | CASSYSDSTEAFF
TRBV9 | NA | CASSPQGQRYTDTQYF
TRBV20-1 | TRBD2 | CSAFPSGGLDTQYF
TRBV7-9 | NA | CASLTGQGGYNEQFF
TRBV7-3 | TRBD2 | CASSLNHVGTSPEETQYF
TRBV4-3 | TRBD1 | CASSQAGTGGFQETQYF
TRBV7-2 | TRBD2 | CASSLRGDFTDTQYF